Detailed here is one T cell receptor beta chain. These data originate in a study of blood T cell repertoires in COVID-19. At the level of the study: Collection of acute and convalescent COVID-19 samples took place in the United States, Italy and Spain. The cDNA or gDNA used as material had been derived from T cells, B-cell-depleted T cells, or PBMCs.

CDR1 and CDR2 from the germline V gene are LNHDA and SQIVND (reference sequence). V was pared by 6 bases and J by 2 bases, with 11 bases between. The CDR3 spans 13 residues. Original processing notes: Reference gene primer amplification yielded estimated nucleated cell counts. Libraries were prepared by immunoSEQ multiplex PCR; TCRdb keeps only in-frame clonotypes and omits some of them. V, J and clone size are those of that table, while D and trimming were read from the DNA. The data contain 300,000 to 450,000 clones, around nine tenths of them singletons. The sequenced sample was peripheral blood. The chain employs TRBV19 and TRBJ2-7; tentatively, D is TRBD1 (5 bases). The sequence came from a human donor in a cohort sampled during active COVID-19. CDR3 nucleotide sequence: TGTGCCAGTAGCCTCGACAGAGCCTACGAGCAGTACTTC. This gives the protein CASSLDRAYEQYF.